This paragraph reports one T cell receptor beta chain. Its antigen is currently unknown. Trimming shortened V by 4 bases and J by 6 bases, and 16 bases separated the two germline ends. Germline lookup yields CDR1 SNHLY and CDR2 FYNNEI. The CDR3 loop spans 14 amino acids. These data originate in a study of T cell responses to AZD1222 COVID-19 vaccine. Whole-study findings and limits: Within unmutated variant regions lay the reported targets of nearly half of spike-specific TCRs.

Sequencing was performed with immunoSEQ multiplex PCR; in TCRdb, only in-frame clones are kept and a portion is missing. The repertoire holds more than 60,000 clones, with 75% to 90% as singletons. The V and J genes are TRBV2 and TRBJ2-7, with a possible D match to TRBD2 (5 bases). The sample was peripheral blood, taken on day 0 of AZD1222 vaccination. This clonotype originated in an adult in good health. The CDR3 here is CASSGGAVPLEQYF. In nucleotides, the CDR3 is TGTGCCAGCAGTGGAGGAGCGGTCCCTCTCGAGCAGTACTTC. Based on the CDR3 plus reference TRBV2 and TRBJ2-7, the full variable domain is EPEVTQTPSHQVTQMGQEVILRCVPISNHLYFYWYRQILGQKVEFLVSFYNNEISEKSEIFDDQFSVERPDGSNFTLKIRSTKLEDSAMYFCASSGGAVPLEQYFGPGTRLTVT.